This T cell receptor beta chain was retrieved from a study of blood T cells in healthy people across ages. The V gene lost 0 bases and the J gene lost 4 bases, with 16 bases spanning the gap. Germline CDR1 is MNHEY and CDR2 is SMNVEV (reference sequence). The CDR3 is 16 residues long. With a J-beta primer mix and a sample-barcoded 5' primer, a second PCR ran about 6 to 11 cycles. TCRdb itself ran the 5' RACE reads through MiXCR, one entry per CDR3 protein. The sample lists more than 1 million distinct CDR3 sequences; over 35% were seen once. This clonotype was found a few times. The receptor comes from a woman aged 60 to 75 in good health. The specimen sequenced was blood. The chain recombines TRBV27 with TRBJ2-7, with D possibly TRBD2 on 5 matching bases. CDR3 protein: CASSLSNTGVGYEQYF. In nucleotides, the CDR3 is TGTGCCAGCAGTTTATCCAATACCGGGGTCGGTTACGAGCAGTACTTC.